This T cell receptor (beta chain) was captured by sequencing in a study of cytomegalovirus exposure and HLA in healthy donors. Study-wide results and limits: Under in vitro conditions, three CMV-associated chains were confirmed as specific for CMV antigens.

Comment on this clone: Its antigen is as yet unknown.

The PCR was carried out with 60 Vbeta primers and 13 Jbeta primers. In the original workflow: Unique TCR beta chains numbered roughly 83 million in a later analysis, with roughly 9.9 million shared. Libraries were prepared by immunoSEQ multiplex PCR; TCRdb keeps only in-frame clonotypes and omits some of them. V and J calls and clone size follow that table, whereas D and trimming were derived from the DNA. The table shows about 160,000 clones, with 55% to 70% occurring only once. Specimen: PBMCs. The TCR comes from a woman between 55 and 75 years old in good health and CMV-seropositive.

This CDR3 reads CASSSRGSGGGGEQFF. The CDR3 bases are TGTGCCAGCAGCTCCCGTGGTAGCGGGGGCGGGGGGGAGCAGTTCTTC. V is TRBV7-2 and J is TRBJ2-1, with TRBD2 identical over 9 bases. Germline V lookup: CDR1 SGHTA, CDR2 FQGNSA. After removal of 4 bases from V and 10 bases from J, the junction contained 14 bases not matched to a gene. The CDR3 extends over 16 amino acids.